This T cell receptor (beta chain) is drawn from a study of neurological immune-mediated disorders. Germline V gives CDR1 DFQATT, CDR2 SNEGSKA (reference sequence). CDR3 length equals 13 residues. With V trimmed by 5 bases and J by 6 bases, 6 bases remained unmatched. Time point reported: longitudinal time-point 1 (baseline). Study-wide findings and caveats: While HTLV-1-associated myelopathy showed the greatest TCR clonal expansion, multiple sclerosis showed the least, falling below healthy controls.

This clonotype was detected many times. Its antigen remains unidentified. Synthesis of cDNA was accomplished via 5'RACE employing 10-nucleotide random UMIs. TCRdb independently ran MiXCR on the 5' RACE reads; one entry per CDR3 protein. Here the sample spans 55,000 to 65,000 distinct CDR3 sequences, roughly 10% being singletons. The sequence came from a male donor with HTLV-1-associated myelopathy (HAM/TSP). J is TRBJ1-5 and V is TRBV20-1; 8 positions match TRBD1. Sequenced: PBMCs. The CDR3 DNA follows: TGCAGTGCTTGGACAGGGAGCGGTCAGCCCCAGCATTTT. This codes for CSAWTGSGQPQHF.